This T cell receptor (beta chain) was documented in a study of human T cells and chemical hapten exposure. Time point denoted: patch test 2, 6 weeks after DPC sensitization. Treatment in this sample: therapeutic diphenylcyclopropenone sensitization with weekly scalp DPC. TCRdb itself ran the RACE reads through MiXCR, one entry per CDR3 protein. The repertoire has around 360,000 distinct CDR3 sequences, about 6.3% of them found once; the top ten carry around 5.8%. CDR3 length: 11 residues. The ends were cut back, 5 bases at V and 8 bases at J, with 6 bases in the middle. CDR1 is SNHLY and CDR2 is FYNNEI in the germline V gene.

The sample consisted of whole blood, taken in connection with sensitization to the hapten diphenylcyclopropenone (DPC). This chain connects TRBV2 to TRBJ2-2; D gene uncertain. The TCR comes from a woman younger than 35 with alopecia areata. Some clones in this sample may be carry-over from other donors' samples. CDR3 amino acids: CASSQEGELFF. In DNA form, the CDR3 reads TGTGCCAGCAGTCAGGAGGGGGAGCTGTTTTTT.